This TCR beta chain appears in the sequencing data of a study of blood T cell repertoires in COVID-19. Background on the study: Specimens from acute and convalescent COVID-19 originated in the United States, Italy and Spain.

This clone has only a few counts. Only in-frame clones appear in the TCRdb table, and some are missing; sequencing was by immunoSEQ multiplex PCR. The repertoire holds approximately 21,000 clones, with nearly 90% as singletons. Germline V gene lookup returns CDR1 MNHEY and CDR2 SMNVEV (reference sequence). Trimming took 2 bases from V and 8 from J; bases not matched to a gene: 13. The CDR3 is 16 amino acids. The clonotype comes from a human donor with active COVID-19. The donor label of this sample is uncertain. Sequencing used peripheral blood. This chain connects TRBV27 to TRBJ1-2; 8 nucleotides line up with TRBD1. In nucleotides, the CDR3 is TGTGCCAGCAGTTTAAGGTCTGGGACAGGTCTACAGGGCTACACCTTC. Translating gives CASSLRSGTGLQGYTF.